This entry features one T cell receptor (beta chain) sequence. What it recognizes is unknown. Researchers isolated at least 6 million PBMCs per sample. The data were obtained in a study of blood T cells in healthy people across ages. Findings of the study overall: Estimates of total diversity, which came from one million sequenced T cells, were considered to be underestimates. Across samples, TCR beta diversity tracked strongly with naive T cell percentage. While age rose, TCR beta diversity per million T cells dropped in a roughly linear way.

Germline V gives CDR1 MNHNY, CDR2 SVGAGI (reference sequence). This CDR3 has 15 amino acids. With 11 bases clipped from V and 2 bases from J, the junction kept 11 bases outside the gene matches. For the second PCR, which ran for about 7 to 11 cycles, a sample-barcoded 5' primer and a J-beta primer mix were used. TCRdb re-derived calls from the 5' RACE reads in MiXCR, one entry per CDR3 protein. The sample gives approximately 830,000 distinct CDR3 sequences, 60% to 80% of which show up once; roughly 26% is in the top ten. V and J are TRBV6-6 and TRBJ2-3, with 9 positions matching TRBD2. The sequence was obtained from a young man in good health. Sequenced: blood. Here the CDR3 reads CASTDSGGHTDTQYF. CDR3 coding DNA: TGTGCCTCTACGGATAGCGGGGGTCACACAGATACGCAGTATTTT.